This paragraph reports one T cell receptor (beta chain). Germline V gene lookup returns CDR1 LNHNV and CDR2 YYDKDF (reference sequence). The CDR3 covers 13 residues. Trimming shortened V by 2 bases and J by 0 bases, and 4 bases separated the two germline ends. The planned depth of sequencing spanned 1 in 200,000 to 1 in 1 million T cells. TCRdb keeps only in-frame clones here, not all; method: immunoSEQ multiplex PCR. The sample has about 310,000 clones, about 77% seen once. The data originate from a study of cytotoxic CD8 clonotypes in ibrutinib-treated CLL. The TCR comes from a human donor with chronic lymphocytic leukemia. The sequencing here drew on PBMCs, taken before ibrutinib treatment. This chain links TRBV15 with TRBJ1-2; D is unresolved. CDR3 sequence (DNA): TGTGCCACCAGCAGATCTACTAACTATGGCTACACCTTC. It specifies CATSRSTNYGYTF.